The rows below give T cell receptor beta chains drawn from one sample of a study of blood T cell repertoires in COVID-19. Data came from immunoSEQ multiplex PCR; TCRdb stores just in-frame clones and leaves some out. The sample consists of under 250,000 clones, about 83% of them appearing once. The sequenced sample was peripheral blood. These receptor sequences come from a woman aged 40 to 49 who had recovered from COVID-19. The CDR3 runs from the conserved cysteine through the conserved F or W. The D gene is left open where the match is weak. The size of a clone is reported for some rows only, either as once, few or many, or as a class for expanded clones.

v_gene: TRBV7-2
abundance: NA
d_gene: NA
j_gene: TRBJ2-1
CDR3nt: TGTGCCAGCAGCTTAGGTGGGGGCCCGTCCTACAATGAGCAGTTCTTC
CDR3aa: CASSLGGGPSYNEQFF

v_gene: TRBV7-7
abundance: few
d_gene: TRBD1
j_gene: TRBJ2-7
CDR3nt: TGTGCCAGCAGTCCAGGGTTTAAGGGGGCCGAGCAGTACTTC
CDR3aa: CASSPGFKGAEQYF

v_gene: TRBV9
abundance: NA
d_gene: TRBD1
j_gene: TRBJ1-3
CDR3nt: TGTGCCAGCAGCGCCTACAGGGGGTTAGCTGGAAACACCATATATTTT
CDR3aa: CASSAYRGLAGNTIYF

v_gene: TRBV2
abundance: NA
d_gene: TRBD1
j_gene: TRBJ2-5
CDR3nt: TGTGCCAGCAGTGATTACACAGGGGGATCAGAGACCCAGTACTTC
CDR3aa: CASSDYTGGSETQYF

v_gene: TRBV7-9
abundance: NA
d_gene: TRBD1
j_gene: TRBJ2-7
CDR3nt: TGTGCCAGCAGCTTAGACCGTCGGACAGGGACCTACGAGCAGTACTTC
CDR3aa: CASSLDRRTGTYEQYF

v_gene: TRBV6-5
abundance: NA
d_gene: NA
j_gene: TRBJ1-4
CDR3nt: TGTGCCACGCAAAGGGGCACTGCTAATAATGAAAAACTGTTTTTT
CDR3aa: CATQRGTANNEKLFF

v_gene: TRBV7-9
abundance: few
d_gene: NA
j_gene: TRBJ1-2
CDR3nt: TGTGCCAGCAGCTCCTCTAACTATGGCTACACCTTC
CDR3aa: CASSSSNYGYTF

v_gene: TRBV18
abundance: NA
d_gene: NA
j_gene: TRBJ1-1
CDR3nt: TGTGCCAGCTCACCAGTGGCAGGGAAAGACACTGAAGCTTTCTTT
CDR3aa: CASSPVAGKDTEAFF

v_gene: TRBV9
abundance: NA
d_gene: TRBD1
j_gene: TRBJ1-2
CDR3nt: TGTGCCAGCAGCGTAGCTCGGACAGGGTCTAGGGGCTACACCTTC
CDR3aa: CASSVARTGSRGYTF

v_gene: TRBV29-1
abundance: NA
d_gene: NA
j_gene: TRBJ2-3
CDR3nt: TGCAGCGTTGTGGCAGCGACTAGCACAGATACGCAGTATTTT
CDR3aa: CSVVAATSTDTQYF

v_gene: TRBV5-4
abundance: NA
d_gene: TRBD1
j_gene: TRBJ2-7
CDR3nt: TGTGCCAGCACTGAGACAGGGTCCTACGAGCAGTACTTC
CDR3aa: CASTETGSYEQYF

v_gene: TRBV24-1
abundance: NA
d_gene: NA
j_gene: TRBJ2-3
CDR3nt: TGTGCCACCAGTGATTTGTCATCTCCGGGCACAGATACGCAGTATTTT
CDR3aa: CATSDLSSPGTDTQYF

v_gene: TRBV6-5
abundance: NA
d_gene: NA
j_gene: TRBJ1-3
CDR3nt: TGTGCCAGCAGTTACCGAGAGTCTGGAAACACCATATATTTT
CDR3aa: CASSYRESGNTIYF

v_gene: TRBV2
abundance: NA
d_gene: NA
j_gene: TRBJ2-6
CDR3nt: TGTGCCAGCGCCGGGGCAGGGGTTGGGGCCAACGTCCTGACTTTC
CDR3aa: CASAGAGVGANVLTF

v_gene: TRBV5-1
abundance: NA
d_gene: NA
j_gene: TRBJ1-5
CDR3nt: TGCGCCAGCAGCTTGACAGGGATGGGACAGCCCCAGCATTTT
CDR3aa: CASSLTGMGQPQHF

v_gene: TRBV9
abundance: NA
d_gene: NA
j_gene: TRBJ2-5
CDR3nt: TGTGCCAGCAGTGAGGGGACTCCTAAAGAGACCCAGTACTTC
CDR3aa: CASSEGTPKETQYF

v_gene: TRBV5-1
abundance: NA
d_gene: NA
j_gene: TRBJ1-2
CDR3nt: TGCGCCAGCAGCCCCAGACGGAGTTCTAACTATGGCTACACCTTC
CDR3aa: CASSPRRSSNYGYTF

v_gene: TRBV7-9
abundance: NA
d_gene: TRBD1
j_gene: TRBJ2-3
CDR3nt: TGTGCCAGCAGCTTAGATAGGCCCGACAGGGGGTGGTCGACAGATACGCAGTATTTT
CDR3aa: CASSLDRPDRGWSTDTQYF

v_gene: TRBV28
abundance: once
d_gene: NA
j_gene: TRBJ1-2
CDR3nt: TGTGCCAGCAGTTCCTACGAGCTTGGCTACACCTTC
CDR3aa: CASSSYELGYTF

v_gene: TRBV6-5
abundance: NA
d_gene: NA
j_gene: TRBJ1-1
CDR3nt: TGTGCCAGCAGGACAGCTTCAGCTTTCTTT
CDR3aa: CASRTASAFF

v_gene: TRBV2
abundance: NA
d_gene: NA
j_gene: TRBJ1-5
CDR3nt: TGTGCCAGCAGGGACAGTAATCAGCCCCAGCATTTT
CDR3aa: CASRDSNQPQHF

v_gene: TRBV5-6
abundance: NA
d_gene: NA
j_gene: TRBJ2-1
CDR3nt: TGTGCCAGCAGCTTGTACAAAAATGAGCAGTTCTTC
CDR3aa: CASSLYKNEQFF

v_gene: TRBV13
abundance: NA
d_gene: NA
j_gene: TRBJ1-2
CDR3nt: TGTGCCACCTCGGGGGGGAACTATGGCTACACCTTC
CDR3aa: CATSGGNYGYTF

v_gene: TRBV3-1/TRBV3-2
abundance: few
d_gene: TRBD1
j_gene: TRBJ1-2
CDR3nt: TGTGCCAGCAGCCAACGGGACAGGGTATCTGGCTACACCTTC
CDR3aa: CASSQRDRVSGYTF

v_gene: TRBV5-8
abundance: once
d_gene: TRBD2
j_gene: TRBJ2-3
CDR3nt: TGTGCCAGCGGTTCGGGGACTAGCGTAAGCACAGATACGCAGTATTTT
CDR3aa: CASGSGTSVSTDTQYF

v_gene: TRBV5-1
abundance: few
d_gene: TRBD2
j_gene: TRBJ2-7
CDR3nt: TGCGCCAGCAGCTCCCGTAAGGTGGGGGGGTCCTACGAGCAGTACTTC
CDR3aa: CASSSRKVGGSYEQYF

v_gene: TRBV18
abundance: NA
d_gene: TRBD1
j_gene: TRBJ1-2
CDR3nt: TGTGCCAGCTCACCCCTAACAGGGGACTCTAACTATGGCTACACCTTC
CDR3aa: CASSPLTGDSNYGYTF